This T cell receptor (beta chain) was identified during a study of blood T cell repertoires in COVID-19. The data were produced by immunoSEQ multiplex PCR, yet TCRdb's version contains in-frame clones alone and is incomplete. The table shows about 68,000 clones, with around 85% occurring only once. V trimming: 6 bases; J trimming: 1 base; junction bases outside the gene matches: 6. The CDR3 contains 15 residues. Germline CDR1 and CDR2: LGHNT and FRNRAP. The chain couples TRBV12-5 to TRBJ2-5; 9 positions agree with TRBD1. The sequenced material came from peripheral blood. The TCR comes from a woman aged 55-70 years with acute or convalescent COVID-19. CDR3 DNA: TGTGCTAGTGGGACCGGGACAGGGCCCCAAGAGACCCAGTACTTC. Translating it yields CASGTGTGPQETQYF.